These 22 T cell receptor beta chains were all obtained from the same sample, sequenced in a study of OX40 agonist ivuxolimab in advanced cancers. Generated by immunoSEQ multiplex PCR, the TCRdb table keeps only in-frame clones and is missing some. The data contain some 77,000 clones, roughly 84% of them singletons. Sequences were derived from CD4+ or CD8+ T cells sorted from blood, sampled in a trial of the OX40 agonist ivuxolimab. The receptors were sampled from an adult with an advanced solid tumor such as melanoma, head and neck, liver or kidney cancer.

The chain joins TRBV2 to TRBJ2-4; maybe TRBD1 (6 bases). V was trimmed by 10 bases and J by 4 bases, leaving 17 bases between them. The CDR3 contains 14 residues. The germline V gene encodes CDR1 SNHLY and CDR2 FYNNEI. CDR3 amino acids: CATYWVDSKNIQYF. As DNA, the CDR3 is TGTGCCACCTATTGGGTGGACAGTAAAAACATTCAGTACTTC.

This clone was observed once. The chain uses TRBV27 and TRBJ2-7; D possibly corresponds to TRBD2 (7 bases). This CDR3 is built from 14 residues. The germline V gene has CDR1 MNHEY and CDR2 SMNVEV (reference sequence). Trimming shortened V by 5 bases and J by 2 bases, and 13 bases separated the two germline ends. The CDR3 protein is CASSPWRGPYEQYF. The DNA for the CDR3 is TGTGCCAGCAGTCCATGGCGGGGGCCCTACGAGCAGTACTTC.

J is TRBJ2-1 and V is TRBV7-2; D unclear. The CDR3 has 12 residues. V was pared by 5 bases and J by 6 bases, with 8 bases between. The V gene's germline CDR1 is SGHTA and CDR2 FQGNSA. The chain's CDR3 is CASSPPANEQFF. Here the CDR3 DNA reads TGTGCCAGCAGCCCCCCAGCCAATGAGCAGTTCTTC.

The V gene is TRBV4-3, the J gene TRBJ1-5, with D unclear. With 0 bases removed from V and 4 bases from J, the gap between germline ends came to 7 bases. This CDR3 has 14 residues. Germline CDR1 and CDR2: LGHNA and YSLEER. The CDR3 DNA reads TGCGCCAGCAGCCAAGATGGCAGAAATCAGCCCCAGCATTTT. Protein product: CASSQDGRNQPQHF.

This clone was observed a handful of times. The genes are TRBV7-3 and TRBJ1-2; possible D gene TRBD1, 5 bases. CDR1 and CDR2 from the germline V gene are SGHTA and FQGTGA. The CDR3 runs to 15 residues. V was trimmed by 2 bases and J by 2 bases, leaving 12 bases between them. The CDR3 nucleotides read TGTGCCAGCAGCTTACAGTACGGGGCCAACTATGGCTACACCTTC. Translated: CASSLQYGANYGYTF. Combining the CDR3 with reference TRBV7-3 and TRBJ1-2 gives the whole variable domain GAGVSQTPSNKVTEKGKYVELRCDPISGHTALYWYRQSLGQGPEFLIYFQGTGAADDSGLPNDRFFAVRPEGSVSTLKIQRTERGDSAVYLCASSLQYGANYGYTFGSGTRLTVV.

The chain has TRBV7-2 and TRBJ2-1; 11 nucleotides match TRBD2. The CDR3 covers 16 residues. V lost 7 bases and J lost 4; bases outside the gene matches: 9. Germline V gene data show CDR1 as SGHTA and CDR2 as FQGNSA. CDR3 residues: CASMLRIAGGYNEQFF. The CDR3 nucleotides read TGTGCCAGCATGCTCCGAATAGCGGGAGGGTACAATGAGCAGTTCTTC.

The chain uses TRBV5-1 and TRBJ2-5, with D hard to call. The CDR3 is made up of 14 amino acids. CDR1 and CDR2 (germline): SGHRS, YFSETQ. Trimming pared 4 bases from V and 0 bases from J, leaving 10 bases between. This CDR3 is CASSRVANQETQYF. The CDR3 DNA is TGCGCCAGCAGCCGGGTCGCTAACCAAGAGACCCAGTACTTC.

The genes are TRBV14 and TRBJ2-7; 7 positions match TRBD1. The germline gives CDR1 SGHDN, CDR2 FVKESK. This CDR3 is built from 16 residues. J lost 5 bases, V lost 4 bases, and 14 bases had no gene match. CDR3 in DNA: TGTGCCAGCAGCCTCCGAAGGAGACAGGGTTTGGACGAGCAGTACTTC. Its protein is CASSLRRRQGLDEQYF.

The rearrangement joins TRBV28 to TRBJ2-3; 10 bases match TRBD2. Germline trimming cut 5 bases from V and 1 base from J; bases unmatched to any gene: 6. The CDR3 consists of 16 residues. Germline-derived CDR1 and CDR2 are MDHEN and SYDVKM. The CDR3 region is CASSTRTSGRTDTQYF. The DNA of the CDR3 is TGTGCCAGCAGTACCCGGACTAGCGGCCGCACAGATACGCAGTATTTT.

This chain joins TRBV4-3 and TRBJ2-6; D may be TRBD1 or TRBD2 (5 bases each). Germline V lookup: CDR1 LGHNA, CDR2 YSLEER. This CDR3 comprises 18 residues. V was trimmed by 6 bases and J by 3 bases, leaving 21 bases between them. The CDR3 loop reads CASRKTAKVGGGANVLTF. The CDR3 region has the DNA TGCGCCAGCAGAAAGACAGCCAAGGTAGGAGGTGGGGCCAACGTCCTGACTTTC.

The CDR3 coding sequence is TGTGCCAGCAGCATCCTCGGGGGTCGATATAGCAATCAGCCCCAGCATTTT. This encodes CASSILGGRYSNQPQHF. This chain joins TRBV7-2 and TRBJ1-5, with D possibly being TRBD1 (5 bases). Germline V gene lookup returns CDR1 SGHTA and CDR2 FQGNSA. CDR3 length equals 17 residues. V was shortened by 5 bases and J by 0 bases, with 17 bases between the two germline ends.

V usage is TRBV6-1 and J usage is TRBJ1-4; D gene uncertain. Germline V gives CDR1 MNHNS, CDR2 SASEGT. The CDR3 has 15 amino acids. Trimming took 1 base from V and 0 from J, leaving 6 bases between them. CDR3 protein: CASSEEGSTNEKLFF. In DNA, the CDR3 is TGTGCCAGCAGTGAAGAAGGTTCAACTAATGAAAAACTGTTTTTT.

This CDR3 reads CASSFNSQTRLKYEQYF. CDR3 nucleotide sequence: TGTGCCAGCAGCTTTAACTCCCAGACTCGATTGAAATACGAGCAGTACTTC. The chain carries TRBV5-8 and TRBJ2-7, with D unclear. The V gene lost 2 bases and the J gene lost 4 bases, with 22 bases spanning the gap. The CDR3 loop spans 17 amino acids. Germline V gene lookup returns CDR1 SGHTS and CDR2 YDEGEE.

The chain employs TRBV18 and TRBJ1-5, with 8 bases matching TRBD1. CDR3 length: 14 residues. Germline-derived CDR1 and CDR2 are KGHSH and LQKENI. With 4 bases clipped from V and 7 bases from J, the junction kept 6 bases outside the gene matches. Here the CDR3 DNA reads TGTGCCAGCTCACTAGGACAGGGCGGCCAGCCCCAGCATTTT. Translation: CASSLGQGGQPQHF. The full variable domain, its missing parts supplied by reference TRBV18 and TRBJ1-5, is NAGVMQNPRHLVRRRGQEARLRCSPMKGHSHVYWYRQLPEEGLKFMVYLQKENIIDESGMPKERFSAEFPKEGPSILRIQQVVRGDSAAYFCASSLGQGGQPQHFGDGTRLSIL.

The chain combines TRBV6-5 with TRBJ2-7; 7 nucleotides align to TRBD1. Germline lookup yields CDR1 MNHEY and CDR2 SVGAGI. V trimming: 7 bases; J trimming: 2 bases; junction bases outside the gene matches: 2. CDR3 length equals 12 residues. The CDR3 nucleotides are TGTGCCAGCAAAGGACAGGCCTACGAGCAGTACTTC. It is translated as CASKGQAYEQYF.

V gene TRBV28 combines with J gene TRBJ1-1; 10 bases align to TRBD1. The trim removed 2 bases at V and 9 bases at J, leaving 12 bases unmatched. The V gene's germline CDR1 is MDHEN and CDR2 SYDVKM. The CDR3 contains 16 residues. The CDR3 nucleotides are TGTGCCAGCAGTTTAGGGGGGGGACAGGGGCGCAGGAAAGCTTTCTTT. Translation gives CASSLGGGQGRRKAFF.

The CDR3 here is CASEREGKNIQYF. The CDR3 DNA reads as TGTGCCTCGGAGAGAGAAGGCAAAAACATTCAGTACTTC. J is TRBJ2-4 and V is TRBV30; D unresolved. This CDR3 contains 13 residues. Between the trimmed V and J ends, which lost 7 bases and 3 bases, there was a span of 13 bases. CDR1 is GTSNPN, CDR2 SVGIG, per germline (reference sequence).

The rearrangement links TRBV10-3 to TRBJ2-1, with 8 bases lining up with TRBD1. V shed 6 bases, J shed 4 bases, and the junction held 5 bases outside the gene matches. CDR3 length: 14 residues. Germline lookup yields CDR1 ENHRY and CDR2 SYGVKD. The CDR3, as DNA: TGTGCCATCAGCGTCAGGGGGCAGTACAATGAGCAGTTCTTC. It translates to CAISVRGQYNEQFF.

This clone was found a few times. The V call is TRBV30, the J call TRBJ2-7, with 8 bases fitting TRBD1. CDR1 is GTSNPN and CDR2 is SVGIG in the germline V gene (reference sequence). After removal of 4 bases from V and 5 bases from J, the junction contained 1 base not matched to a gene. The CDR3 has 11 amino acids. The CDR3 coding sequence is TGTGCCTGGAACAGGGGGGACGAGCAGTACTTC. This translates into CAWNRGDEQYF.

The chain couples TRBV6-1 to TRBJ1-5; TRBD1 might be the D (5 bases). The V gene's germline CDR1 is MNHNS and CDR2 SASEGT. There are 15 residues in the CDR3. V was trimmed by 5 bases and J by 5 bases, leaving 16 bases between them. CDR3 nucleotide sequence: TGTGCCAGCAGTACCGGGGCCTCCGTCGATCAGCCCCAGCATTTT. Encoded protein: CASSTGASVDQPQHF.

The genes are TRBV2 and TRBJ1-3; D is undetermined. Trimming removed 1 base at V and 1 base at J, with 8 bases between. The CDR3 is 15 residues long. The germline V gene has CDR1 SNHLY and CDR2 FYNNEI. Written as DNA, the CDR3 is TGTGCCAGCAGTGAAGAAGGGTCTTCTGGAAACACCATATATTTT. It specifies CASSEEGSSGNTIYF.

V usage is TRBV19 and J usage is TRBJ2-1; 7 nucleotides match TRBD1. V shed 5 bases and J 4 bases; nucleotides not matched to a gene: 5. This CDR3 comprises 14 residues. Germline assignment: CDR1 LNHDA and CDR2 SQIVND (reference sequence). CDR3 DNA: TGTGCCAGTAGTCCGACCAGGGGGTACAATGAGCAGTTCTTC. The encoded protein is CASSPTRGYNEQFF.